These 5 T cell receptor beta chains came from one sample sequenced in a study of blood T cell repertoires in COVID-19. Method: immunoSEQ multiplex PCR; TCRdb's copy keeps in-frame clones and lacks some. The data contain approximately 150,000 clones, over 70% of them singletons. The material sequenced was peripheral blood. Receptors were obtained from a woman aged 55-69 years with acute or convalescent COVID-19.

This clone was seen just once. This chain uses TRBV7-6 with TRBJ2-1, with 8 positions matching TRBD2. V shed 1 base and J 5 bases; nucleotides not matched to a gene: 7. CDR1 and CDR2 (germline): SGHVS, FNYEAQ. The CDR3 sequence is 16 residues long. CDR3 coding DNA: TGTGCCAGCAGCTTAGTTGTAACTAGCGGAAACAATGAGCAGTTCTTC. It specifies CASSLVVTSGNNEQFF. The entire variable domain, with the rest obtained from reference TRBV7-6 and TRBJ2-1, is as follows: GAGVSQSPRYKVTKRGQDVALRCDPISGHVSLYWYRQALGQGPEFLTYFNYEAQQDKSGLPNDRFSAERPEGSISTLTIQRTEQRDSAMYRCASSLVVTSGNNEQFFGPGTRLTVL.

This clone showed up just once. This sequence joins TRBV12-5 and TRBJ1-2; a weak D match, TRBD1 (5 bases). V was clipped by 0 bases and J by 8 bases, with 22 bases between them. The length of the CDR3 is 17 residues. Germline assignment: CDR1 LGHNT and CDR2 FRNRAP. CDR3 amino acids: CASGLVLEGLGSRGYTF. CDR3 DNA sequence: TGTGCTAGTGGTTTGGTACTGGAGGGGCTGGGCTCGAGGGGCTACACCTTC.

The chain carries TRBV27 and TRBJ2-7; 7 nucleotides match TRBD1. The CDR3 runs 14 residues. The J segment lost 5 bases and the V segment lost 2 bases, leaving 6 bases of the junction unmatched. Germline CDR1 is MNHEY and CDR2 is SMNVEV (reference sequence). CDR3 DNA: TGTGCCAGCAGTTTAATCCGACAGGGCGACGAGCAGTACTTC. As protein: CASSLIRQGDEQYF.

The chain joins TRBV28 to TRBJ1-1, with D possibly matching TRBD1 (5 bases). The germline V gene encodes CDR1 MDHEN and CDR2 SYDVKM. CDR3 length equals 12 residues. The V end was cut by 5 bases, the J end by 11 bases, with 15 bases between. The chain's CDR3 is CASSPLRVGAFF. DNA for the CDR3: TGTGCCAGCAGTCCACTCAGGGTCGGGGCTTTCTTT.

The DNA for the CDR3 is TGTGCCAGCAGCCAAAGGACTAATCAAGAGACCCAGTACTTC. Translated: CASSQRTNQETQYF. The gene calls are TRBV3-1 (or the pseudogene TRBV3-2) and TRBJ2-5; D possibly corresponds to TRBD2 (6 bases). The CDR3 has 14 amino acids. The V gene's germline CDR1 is LGHDT and CDR2 YNNKEL (reference sequence). V lost 2 bases, J lost 2 bases, and 9 bases lay in between.